The 19 T cell receptor beta chains reported below all come from one sample, sequenced in a study of beta chain features in type 1 diabetes. Expressed TCRB transcripts were sequenced because the isolated RNA had all been reverse transcribed beforehand. Assay: immunoSEQ multiplex PCR; the TCRdb copy retains only in-frame clones and omits some. The repertoire holds 350,000 to 450,000 clones, with about 15% as singletons. The sequenced sample consisted of naive CD4+ T cells from blood. The receptors stem from a woman between 18 and 30 years old in good health.

This clone appeared once. V gene TRBV28 combines with J gene TRBJ2-4, with 7 positions matching TRBD2. V shed 4 bases and J 0 bases; nucleotides not matched to a gene: 3. Germline lookup yields CDR1 MDHEN and CDR2 SYDVKM. The CDR3 covers 15 residues. The CDR3 DNA follows: TGTGCCAGCAGTTCGGTAGCGGGAGCCAAAAACATTCAGTACTTC. It yields the protein CASSSVAGAKNIQYF.

CDR3 sequence: CASSDTGTGGYEQYF. CDR3 in DNA: TGTGCCAGCAGTGATACCGGGACAGGGGGCTACGAGCAGTACTTC. The J gene is TRBJ2-7, the V gene TRBV25-1; 11 nucleotides line up with TRBD1. Germline CDR1 is MGHDK and CDR2 is SYGVNS. There are 15 residues in the CDR3. Unmatched junction bases numbered 4, after V lost 3 bases and J lost 3 bases.

CDR3 in amino acids: CASSEGGGRRYGYTF. The DNA for the CDR3 is TGTGCCAGCAGTGAAGGGGGGGGACGGCGCTATGGCTACACCTTC. The rearrangement links TRBV2 to TRBJ1-2; tentatively, D is TRBD1 (5 bases). The CDR3 totals 15 residues. Germline CDR1 SNHLY, CDR2 FYNNEI. V was trimmed by 1 base and J by 4 bases, leaving 13 bases between them.

This clone was picked up a small number of times. CDR3 loop: CASSYPAAPLRRFF. In nucleotides, the CDR3 is TGTGCCAGCAGTTACCCTGCCGCTCCTCTGCGTAGGTTCTTC. The chain joins TRBV28 to TRBJ2-1; D gene uncertain. Germline lookup yields CDR1 MDHEN and CDR2 SYDVKM. The CDR3 loop spans 14 amino acids. Trimming took off 4 bases at V and 15 bases at J, with 22 bases between the two ends. Full variable domain (rest looked up from reference TRBV28 and TRBJ2-1): DVKVTQSSRYLVKRTGEKVFLECVQDMDHENMFWYRQDPGLGLRLIYFSYDVKMKEKGDIPEGYSVSREKKERFSLILESASTNQTSMYLCASSYPAAPLRRFFGPGTRLTVL.

The chain couples TRBV27 to TRBJ2-1; possibly TRBD2 for D (5 bases). Trimming stripped 2 bases from V and 8 bases from J, with 13 bases between. The CDR3 length is 14 residues. Per germline, CDR1 MNHEY and CDR2 SMNVEV (reference sequence). The CDR3, as DNA: TGTGCCAGCAGTTTAGCACTAGGAAGCGATGAGCAGTTCTTC. It is translated as CASSLALGSDEQFF.

The gene calls are TRBV5-6 and TRBJ2-7, with 7 bases matching TRBD1. The CDR3 is made up of 15 amino acids. The germline V gene has CDR1 SGHDT and CDR2 YYEEEE. Losses at the gene ends were 2 bases for V and 5 bases for J; bases not matched to a gene: 10. This chain's CDR3 is CASSFYGTVKHEQYF. The CDR3, as DNA: TGTGCCAGCAGCTTCTACGGGACAGTTAAACACGAGCAGTACTTC. Based on the CDR3 plus reference TRBV5-6 and TRBJ2-7, the full variable domain is DAGVTQSPTHLIKTRGQQVTLRCSPKSGHDTVSWYQQALGQGPQFIFQYYEEEERQRGNFPDRFSGHQFPNYSSELNVNALLLGDSALYLCASSFYGTVKHEQYFGPGTRLTVT.

This clone turned up a few times. The chain has TRBV29-1 and TRBJ2-2; D is possibly TRBD2 (5 bases). CDR3 size: 14 residues. Trimming shortened V by 2 bases and J by 8 bases, and 15 bases separated the two germline ends. Germline values: CDR1 SQVTM, CDR2 ANQGSEA. The CDR3 coding sequence is TGCAGCGTTGAATGGGGATCGGTAGCGGGGGAGCTGTTTTTT. Protein product: CSVEWGSVAGELFF.

The chain combines TRBV30 with TRBJ1-5; TRBD1 is a possible D gene (5 bases). Per germline, CDR1 GTSNPN and CDR2 SVGIG (reference sequence). Trimming removed 3 bases at V and 3 bases at J, with 9 bases between. The CDR3 is 13 residues long. The CDR3 region is CAWRGGVNQPQHF. For the CDR3, the DNA is TGTGCCTGGAGGGGAGGGGTCAATCAGCCCCAGCATTTT.

The rearrangement uses TRBV19 and TRBJ2-3, with TRBD1 matching over 8 bases. Germline-derived CDR1 and CDR2 are LNHDA and SQIVND (reference sequence). V shed 5 bases, J shed 2 bases, and the junction held 6 bases outside the gene matches. The CDR3 consists of 15 residues. Here the CDR3 reads CASSRGQGLTDTQYF. The CDR3 nucleotides read TGTGCCAGTAGTCGAGGACAGGGCCTCACAGATACGCAGTATTTT.

The chain carries TRBV28 and TRBJ2-1; D is unclear. Germline lookup yields CDR1 MDHEN and CDR2 SYDVKM. This CDR3 spans 13 amino acids. Deletions cut 2 bases from V and 5 bases from J, with 7 bases between. This chain's CDR3 is CASSLARNNEQFF. The DNA for the CDR3 is TGTGCCAGCAGTTTAGCCAGAAACAATGAGCAGTTCTTC.

This clone was detected only a few times. The chain is built from TRBV29-1 and TRBJ2-3; 7 positions agree with TRBD1. In germline, CDR1 is SQVTM, CDR2 ANQGSEA. Unmatched junction bases numbered 12, after V lost 5 bases and J lost 4 bases. The CDR3 contains 15 residues. This CDR3 is CSVNYRGSSADTQYF. The DNA for the CDR3 is TGCAGCGTTAACTACAGGGGTTCGTCAGCAGATACGCAGTATTTT.

This clone was seen only a few times. V is TRBV30 and J is TRBJ2-5; no firm D call. From germline, CDR1 is GTSNPN and CDR2 SVGIG (reference sequence). The CDR3 spans 13 residues. Trimming removed 5 bases at V and 4 bases at J, with 14 bases between. The CDR3 DNA reads TGTGCCTGGGCTCAGAGTGGGCCAGAGACCCAGTACTTC. Translating it yields CAWAQSGPETQYF.

The genes are TRBV7-9 and TRBJ1-1; unclear D gene. Germline CDR1 and CDR2: SEHNR and FQNEAQ (reference sequence). V was shortened by 3 bases and J by 1 base, with 6 bases between the two germline ends. The CDR3 loop spans 13 amino acids. Here the CDR3 DNA reads TGTGCCAGCAGCTTCCGACAGAACACTGAAGCTTTCTTT. This encodes CASSFRQNTEAFF.

The chain couples TRBV5-6 to TRBJ2-7; TRBD2 agrees at 9 bases. Germline CDR1 SGHDT, CDR2 YYEEEE. This CDR3 has 18 residues. J gave up 0 bases and V 5 bases, and 15 bases lay outside the gene matches. The CDR3 loop is CASSPLLAGGAPSYEQYF. As DNA, the CDR3 is TGTGCCAGCAGTCCCCTTCTCGCGGGAGGGGCCCCCTCCTACGAGCAGTACTTC.

The J gene is TRBJ2-1, the V gene TRBV7-9; 10 bases fit TRBD1. The germline gives CDR1 SEHNR, CDR2 FQNEAQ (reference sequence). V lost 4 bases, J lost 0 bases, and 3 bases stayed unmatched. The CDR3 is 16 residues long. The CDR3, as DNA: TGTGCCAGCAGCTCGGACAGGGGGAGCTCCTACAATGAGCAGTTCTTC. It yields the protein CASSSDRGSSYNEQFF.

This clone was counted a few times. The chain employs TRBV7-6 and TRBJ1-5; 9 bases agree with TRBD1. Trimming at V came to 4 bases and at J to 2 bases, leaving 9 bases not matched to a gene. Germline V gene lookup returns CDR1 SGHVS and CDR2 FNYEAQ. The CDR3 contains 17 residues. CDR3 nucleotide sequence: TGTGCCAGCAGCTCGAGTAGGACAGGGGATGGCAATCAGCCCCAGCATTTT. This sequence encodes CASSSSRTGDGNQPQHF.

This clone was recorded a few times. The V call is TRBV28, the J call TRBJ2-1, with 16 bases lining up with TRBD2. The V gene's germline CDR1 is MDHEN and CDR2 SYDVKM. V lost 10 bases to trimming and J lost 8 bases; unmatched junction nucleotides: 8. The CDR3 runs 15 residues. In DNA, the CDR3 is TGTGCCACCGGGACTAGCGGGAGGGCCGGCGATGAGCAGTTCTTC. Translation gives CATGTSGRAGDEQFF. The variable domain in full, with the rest retrieved from reference TRBV28 and TRBJ2-1, is DVKVTQSSRYLVKRTGEKVFLECVQDMDHENMFWYRQDPGLGLRLIYFSYDVKMKEKGDIPEGYSVSREKKERFSLILESASTNQTSMYLCATGTSGRAGDEQFFGPGTRLTVL.

The rearrangement uses TRBV6-4 and TRBJ1-2; D is uncertain. The CDR3 sequence is 12 residues long. V was cut by 7 bases and J by 5 bases, with 11 bases left in between. Germline CDR1 and CDR2: MRHNA and SNTAGT. Written as DNA, the CDR3 is TGTGCCAGCATTGTTCGGGGTTATGGCTACACCTTC. It codes for CASIVRGYGYTF.

This chain connects TRBV18 to TRBJ2-1, with TRBD2 as a possible D gene (5 bases). Germline V gives CDR1 KGHSH, CDR2 LQKENI. This CDR3 is 16 amino acids long. Trimming stripped 3 bases from V and 0 bases from J, with 12 bases between. The CDR3 DNA reads TGTGCCAGCTCACCCTCCCTAGCTAGCTCCTACAATGAGCAGTTCTTC. Its translation: CASSPSLASSYNEQFF.